This entry features one TCR beta chain sequence. As yet, its antigen is unknown. These data come from a study of CD8+CD57+ T cells in acquired aplastic anemia. At the level of the study: Sorted CD4+ plus CD8+ cells gave DNA averaging roughly 3 ug. Where healthy donors were concerned, CD4+ cells averaged about 10 million reads.

Germline V gene data show CDR1 as KGHDR and CDR2 as SFDVKD. The J segment lost 5 bases and the V segment lost 5 bases, leaving 8 bases of the junction unmatched. The CDR3 extends over 15 amino acids. Study findings and constraints: The study identified almost 30 CD8+ CDR3 sequences shared by patients and controls.

Genomic DNA served as template for TCR beta VDJ and CDR3 profiling. TCRdb redid the calling of the reads with MiXCR, one entry per CDR3 protein. The sample holds hundreds of thousands of distinct CDR3 sequences, 65% to 75% seen once. This receptor was taken from a human donor in good health, serving as a control. The sequencing sample was made of sorted CD4+, CD8+, or CD8+CD57+ T cells (not recorded which) from PBMCs. The chain links TRBV24-1 to TRBJ2-5; 9 bases agree with TRBD2. In nucleotides, the CDR3 is TGTGCCACCAGTGTATGGACTAGCGAAAGGGAGACCCAGTACTTC. Translated, it gives CATSVWTSERETQYF.